The T cell receptor (beta chain) under discussion was sequenced for a study of blood T cell repertoires in COVID-19. This clone was recorded once. TCRdb's table, derived via immunoSEQ multiplex PCR, lists solely in-frame clones and lacks some. The sample has under 85,000 clones; 75% to 90% are singletons. The sequence came from a man between 60 and 70 years old with active or convalescent COVID-19. Sequenced input: peripheral blood.

The DNA of the CDR3 is TGTGCCAGCAGCTTGCAGGGGTGGGATGAGCAGTACTTC. Its translation is CASSLQGWDEQYF. The chain joins TRBV7-2 to TRBJ2-7, with a possible D match to TRBD1 (6 bases). The CDR3 extends over 13 amino acids. Germline V gene lookup returns CDR1 SGHTA and CDR2 FQGNSA. Between the trimmed V and J ends, which lost 3 bases and 7 bases, there was a span of 13 bases.